The sequence of this T cell receptor beta chain was determined in a study of blood T cell repertoires in COVID-19. Sequencing used immunoSEQ multiplex PCR; TCRdb keeps in-frame clones, though not all of them. The profile shows some 140,000 clones, 79% of them singletons. The germline V gene has CDR1 SQVTM and CDR2 ANQGSEA. The CDR3 is 15 amino acids. V gave up 3 bases and J gave up 0 bases, with 11 bases separating them. The TCR sequence derives from a man in his sixties with acute or convalescent COVID-19. V gene TRBV29-1 combines with J gene TRBJ1-4; no definite D call. Sequencing input: peripheral blood. The CDR3 region has the DNA TGCAGCGTTGAGGACGGACTTGCAACTAATGAAAAACTGTTTTTT. Translation: CSVEDGLATNEKLFF.